This paragraph reports one T cell receptor beta chain. This sample was included in a study of blood T cell repertoires in COVID-19. Participants were aged roughly 18 to 89 years, lived in 20 to 30 US areas, and enrolled virtually. Sequencing used immunoSEQ multiplex PCR; TCRdb keeps in-frame clones, though not all of them. In the table there are fewer than 200,000 clones, around 78% of which are singletons. The V gene lost 0 bases and the J gene lost 11 bases, with 5 bases spanning the gap. Germline assignment: CDR1 SGHDT and CDR2 YYEEEE. CDR3 size: 11 residues. The source is a woman aged 50 to 60 who had recovered from COVID-19. This chain connects TRBV5-6 to TRBJ1-4; D is possibly TRBD1 (5 bases). Material for sequencing was PBMCs or T cells enriched from blood (not recorded which). CDR3 sequence reads: CASSLAGKLFF. The DNA for the CDR3 is TGTGCCAGCAGCTTGGCAGGGAAACTGTTTTTT.